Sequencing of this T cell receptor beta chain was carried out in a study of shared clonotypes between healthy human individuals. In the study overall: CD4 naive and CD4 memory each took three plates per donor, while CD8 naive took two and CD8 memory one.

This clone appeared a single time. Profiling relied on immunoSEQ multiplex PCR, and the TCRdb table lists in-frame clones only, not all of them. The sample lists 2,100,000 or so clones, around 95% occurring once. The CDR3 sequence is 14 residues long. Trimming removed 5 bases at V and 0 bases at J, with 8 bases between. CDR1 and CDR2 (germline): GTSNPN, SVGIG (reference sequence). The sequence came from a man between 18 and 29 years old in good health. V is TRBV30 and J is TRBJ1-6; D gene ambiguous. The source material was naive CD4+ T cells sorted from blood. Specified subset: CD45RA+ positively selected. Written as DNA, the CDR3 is TGTGCCTGGGGGGTAAGCTCCTATAATTCACCCCTCCACTTT. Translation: CAWGVSSYNSPLHF.